This T cell receptor beta chain appears in the sequencing data of a study of cytomegalovirus exposure and HLA in healthy donors. This PCR relied on a set of 60 Vbeta primers and 13 Jbeta primers. TCRdb's table, derived via immunoSEQ multiplex PCR, lists solely in-frame clones and lacks some. The sample includes some 140,000 clones, roughly 74% of them seen just once. Only one count was recorded for this clone. What it binds is not known. CDR1 SGHNT and CDR2 YYREEE come from the germline V gene (reference sequence). CDR3 length: 15 amino acids. Germline trimming cut 3 bases from V and 2 bases from J; bases unmatched to any gene: 5. Study-wide points: Many donors carried some public TCRs, although rarity characterized most TCR sequences. One later analysis reportedly identified an Asian-associated ancestry cluster that showed fewer N-insertions than the roughly 640-donor mean.

The receptor was derived from a man younger than 35 in good health and CMV-seronegative. The chain has TRBV5-4 and TRBJ2-5, with 9 bases aligning to TRBD2. Specimen: PBMCs. The CDR3 loop reads CASSSGTSKQETQYF. The CDR3 bases are TGTGCCAGCAGCTCCGGGACTAGCAAGCAAGAGACCCAGTACTTC.